The 27 T cell receptor beta chains given below trace back to one sample, sequenced in a study of blood T cell repertoires in COVID-19. Using immunoSEQ multiplex PCR, the repertoire was profiled, and TCRdb retains in-frame clones only, with some absent. This repertoire shows more than 300,000 clones, roughly 90% found once; its top ten account for roughly 3.9%. Sequences were obtained from PBMCs or T cells enriched from blood (not recorded which). These receptor sequences come from a woman aged 30 to 39 who had been exposed to COVID-19.

The rearrangement links TRBV5-5 to TRBJ1-2, with a possible D match to TRBD1 (6 bases). This CDR3 is 12 amino acids long. Trimming took 5 bases from V and 6 from J, leaving 11 bases between them. Germline assignment: CDR1 SGHKS and CDR2 YYEKEE (reference sequence). CDR3 loop: CASRDQGNGYTF. CDR3 nucleotides: TGTGCCAGCAGGGATCAGGGGAATGGCTACACCTTC.

CDR3 DNA: TGTGCCAGCAGCTTGGAGGGAGAACTGTTTTTT. Residues: CASSLEGELFF. The chain joins TRBV5-6 to TRBJ1-4; D unresolved. The length of the CDR3 is 11 residues. The V end was cut by 0 bases, the J end by 12 bases, with 6 bases between. Per germline, CDR1 SGHDT and CDR2 YYEEEE.

The CDR3 region has the DNA TGTGCCAGCAGCTTGAGGATGGGACAGGGCAATCAGCCCCAGCATTTT. Translating it yields CASSLRMGQGNQPQHF. The chain joins TRBV5-6 to TRBJ1-5, with 8 bases lining up with TRBD1. V lost 1 base, J lost 2 bases, and 5 bases stayed unmatched. Germline CDR1 is SGHDT and CDR2 is YYEEEE. The CDR3 consists of 16 residues.

This clone showed up just once. This rearrangement joins TRBV29-1 to TRBJ2-1, with a possible D match to TRBD2 (6 bases). V dropped 2 bases and J dropped 8 bases, with 10 bases sitting between them. Germline V gene sequence: CDR1 SQVTM, CDR2 ANQGSEA. CDR3 length: 12 residues. CDR3: CSVERGLHEQFF. In DNA form, the CDR3 reads TGCAGCGTTGAAAGGGGACTCCATGAGCAGTTCTTC.

In DNA form, the CDR3 reads TGCGCCAGCAGCCCGAACCTACAGGGGGACAAAGGTGGCTACACCTTC. This translates into CASSPNLQGDKGGYTF. The chain recombines TRBV4-3 with TRBJ1-2; TRBD1 matches at 8 bases. Trimming at V came to 4 bases and at J to 7 bases, leaving 14 bases not matched to a gene. This CDR3 is built from 16 residues. CDR1 and CDR2 (germline): LGHNA, YSLEER.

This chain links TRBV7-9 with TRBJ1-3; 9 nucleotides line up with TRBD1. CDR3 length: 15 amino acids. J gave up 3 bases and V 6 bases, and 6 bases lay outside the gene matches. Germline V gene lookup returns CDR1 SEHNR and CDR2 FQNEAQ (reference sequence). The CDR3 here is CASRAGTGIGNTIYF. Written as DNA, the CDR3 is TGTGCCAGCAGAGCCGGGACAGGGATTGGAAACACCATATATTTT.

The chain links TRBV19 to TRBJ1-5, with 7 bases identical to TRBD1. There are 14 residues in the CDR3. V shed 5 bases and J 2 bases; nucleotides not matched to a gene: 3. Germline values: CDR1 LNHDA, CDR2 SQIVND (reference sequence). The DNA for the CDR3 is TGTGCCAGTAGTCGCGACAGGGGCAATCAGCCCCAGCATTTT. This gives the protein CASSRDRGNQPQHF.

This chain connects TRBV7-3 to TRBJ1-1; no clear D. This CDR3 region has 14 residues. Germline CDR1 reads SGHTA; CDR2 reads FQGTGA. The V end was cut by 7 bases, the J end by 7 bases, with 19 bases between. This chain's CDR3 is CASTRGQYPNEAFF. CDR3 in DNA: TGTGCCAGCACTAGAGGGCAGTACCCCAATGAAGCTTTCTTT.

This sequence joins TRBV29-1 and TRBJ2-5; tentatively, D is TRBD2 (7 bases). This CDR3 region has 13 residues. The germline V gene has CDR1 SQVTM and CDR2 ANQGSEA. Trimming removed 4 bases from V and 1 base from J, with 10 bases in between. CDR3: CSVAGGVQETQYF. CDR3 in DNA: TGCAGCGTTGCGGGGGGCGTCCAAGAGACCCAGTACTTC.

The chain couples TRBV4-3 to TRBJ1-2; no firm D call. Germline V gene sequence: CDR1 LGHNA, CDR2 YSLEER. This CDR3 contains 16 residues. Trimming removed 0 bases from V and 5 bases from J, with 16 bases in between. The CDR3 sequence is CASSQDFIPTTYGYTF. The CDR3 nucleotides read TGCGCCAGCAGCCAAGATTTCATCCCTACTACTTATGGCTACACCTTC.

The sample holds a few counts of this clone. The chain carries TRBV5-1 and TRBJ1-1; tentative D call: TRBD1 (5 bases). CDR1 SGHRS and CDR2 YFSETQ come from the germline V gene. The V end was cut by 0 bases, the J end by 7 bases, with 16 bases between. The CDR3 has 15 amino acids. In DNA form, the CDR3 reads TGCGCCAGCAGCTTGGAGGCAGGGCGGATAGGTGAAGCTTTCTTT. Translating it yields CASSLEAGRIGEAFF.

The J gene is TRBJ1-4, the V gene TRBV5-6; tentatively, D is TRBD1 (6 bases). Trimming shortened V by 0 bases and J by 4 bases, and 13 bases separated the two germline ends. The germline V gene encodes CDR1 SGHDT and CDR2 YYEEEE. This CDR3 spans 16 amino acids. The CDR3 loop reads CASSLVTGPFNEKLFF. The CDR3 DNA follows: TGTGCCAGCAGCTTGGTGACAGGTCCCTTTAATGAAAAACTGTTTTTT.

The V call is TRBV2, the J call TRBJ2-4, with 8 bases fitting TRBD2. Germline V gives CDR1 SNHLY, CDR2 FYNNEI. This CDR3 comprises 15 residues. Trimming removed 6 bases from V and 2 bases from J; junction bases left unmatched: 6. Written as DNA, the CDR3 is TGTGCCAGCAGCATGCGGGGGGCCTCCAAAAACATTCAGTACTTC. This encodes CASSMRGASKNIQYF.

The gene calls are TRBV9 and TRBJ2-7, with D tentatively TRBD2 (5 bases). The CDR3 is made up of 15 amino acids. The germline CDR1 and CDR2 sequences are SGDLS and YYNGEE. The germline V and J ends were trimmed by 1 base and 7 bases, with 18 bases remaining between them. The chain's CDR3 is CASSVRATPSGEQYF. The DNA of the CDR3 is TGTGCCAGCAGCGTACGGGCTACCCCATCGGGAGAGCAGTACTTC.

The chain carries TRBV5-4 and TRBJ2-7; 10 nucleotides line up with TRBD2. The V segment lost 4 bases and the J segment 5 bases; nucleotides outside the gene matches: 9. Per germline, CDR1 SGHNT and CDR2 YYREEE (reference sequence). The CDR3 is 15 residues long. DNA of the CDR3: TGTGCCAGCAGCCCGGTACTAGCGGGGCGGAACGAGCAGTACTTC. It codes for CASSPVLAGRNEQYF.

V and J are TRBV10-3 and TRBJ1-6, with D possibly matching TRBD1 (5 bases). Trimming shortened V by 7 bases and J by 9 bases, and 13 bases separated the two germline ends. CDR1 and CDR2 (germline): ENHRY, SYGVKD. CDR3 size: 13 residues. The CDR3 sequence: CAIMAQGGSPLHF. DNA of the CDR3: TGTGCCATCATGGCGCAGGGCGGTTCACCCCTCCACTTT.

This chain connects TRBV29-1 to TRBJ1-1, with D perhaps matching TRBD1 (6 bases). Germline CDR1 SQVTM, CDR2 ANQGSEA. The CDR3 has 14 amino acids. Trimming left V 4 bases short and J 2 bases short, with 14 bases between. In DNA, the CDR3 is TGCAGCGTTGCATCACCAGGGGTAAACACTGAAGCTTTCTTT. Translation: CSVASPGVNTEAFF.

The chain combines TRBV10-1 with TRBJ2-3; D is ambiguous. Germline CDR1 reads WNHNN; CDR2 reads SYGVQD (reference sequence). The ends were cut back, 10 bases at V and 4 bases at J, with 15 bases in the middle. The CDR3 contains 13 residues. CDR3 sequence (DNA): TGCGCCATGATATACCCGGTGGCAGATACGCAGTATTTT. This codes for CAMIYPVADTQYF.

V is TRBV6-4 and J is TRBJ2-4, with D uncertain. CDR3 size: 13 residues. Germline V lookup: CDR1 MRHNA, CDR2 SNTAGT. Trimming pared 3 bases from V and 4 bases from J, leaving 7 bases between. As DNA, the CDR3 is TGTGCCAGCAGTGAGTCGACAAAAAACATTCAGTACTTC. It translates to CASSESTKNIQYF.

The J gene is TRBJ2-1, the V gene TRBV12-5; 11 bases agree with TRBD1. Germline V gene sequence: CDR1 LGHNT, CDR2 FRNRAP. The V gene end was trimmed by 6 bases and the J gene end by 0 bases; junction bases not matched to a gene: 19. The length of the CDR3 is 21 residues. In DNA, the CDR3 is TGTGCTAGTGGGCCGTCATTTACATTGGACAGGGGGCAGAGCTCCTACAATGAGCAGTTCTTC. It is translated as CASGPSFTLDRGQSSYNEQFF.

This sequence joins TRBV15 and TRBJ1-2; 7 nucleotides align to TRBD1. Germline CDR1 and CDR2: LNHNV and YYDKDF (reference sequence). The CDR3 runs 17 residues. After removal of 1 base from V and 6 bases from J, the junction contained 14 bases not matched to a gene. CDR3 nucleotide sequence: TGTGCCACCAGCAGAGTAGGGGGCCGGTTTAACTTTAATGGCTACACCTTC. It specifies CATSRVGGRFNFNGYTF.

The V call is TRBV25-1, the J call TRBJ2-7; D is perhaps TRBD1 (5 bases). Germline V gene sequence: CDR1 MGHDK, CDR2 SYGVNS. CDR3 length: 14 residues. V lost 4 bases, J lost 2 bases, and 12 bases lay in between. The CDR3 DNA follows: TGTGCCAGCAGTGGACAGCCAAATACCTACGAGCAGTACTTC. This encodes CASSGQPNTYEQYF.

The gene calls are TRBV30 and TRBJ2-6; a possible D gene is TRBD1 (5 bases). Trimming left V 7 bases short and J 1 base short, with 8 bases between. Germline CDR1 GTSNPN, CDR2 SVGIG (reference sequence). This CDR3 comprises 13 residues. CDR3 sequence reads: CALRGSGANVLTF. DNA of the CDR3: TGTGCCTTAAGGGGATCTGGGGCCAACGTCCTGACTTTC.

V usage is TRBV18 and J usage is TRBJ1-3; 7 positions agree with TRBD1. The CDR3 spans 15 residues. The germline gives CDR1 KGHSH, CDR2 LQKENI. Losses at the gene ends were 4 bases for V and 0 bases for J; bases not matched to a gene: 3. This chain's CDR3 is CASSLGTDSGNTIYF. CDR3 DNA: TGTGCCAGCTCACTTGGGACAGACTCTGGAAACACCATATATTTT.

The table lists this clone with a few counts. The rearrangement links TRBV11-3 to TRBJ2-1, with 8 bases fitting TRBD1. The CDR3 is made up of 15 amino acids. From germline, CDR1 is SGHNT and CDR2 YENEEA. J was trimmed by 5 bases and V by 5 bases; bases with no gene match: 8. The CDR3 DNA reads TGTGCCAGCAGCAAAGGCCCAGGGGGCCACAATGAGCAGTTCTTC. This codes for CASSKGPGGHNEQFF.

This clone was counted once. The chain couples TRBV4-3 to TRBJ2-2; D is unresolved. The germline V and J ends were trimmed by 4 bases and 2 bases, with 8 bases remaining between them. Germline CDR1 reads LGHNA; CDR2 reads YSLEER. The CDR3 is 14 residues long. CDR3 sequence reads: CASSPRFNTGELFF. CDR3 DNA: TGCGCCAGCAGCCCACGGTTCAACACCGGGGAGCTGTTTTTT.

The rearrangement uses TRBV15 and TRBJ2-1; possible D gene TRBD1, 7 bases. Germline CDR1 reads LNHNV; CDR2 reads YYDKDF (reference sequence). The CDR3 runs to 15 residues. Trimming cost V 7 bases and J 2 bases, with 15 bases left between them. The CDR3: CATTQGGSPYNEQFF. In DNA form, the CDR3 reads TGTGCCACCACCCAGGGGGGCTCTCCCTACAATGAGCAGTTCTTC.